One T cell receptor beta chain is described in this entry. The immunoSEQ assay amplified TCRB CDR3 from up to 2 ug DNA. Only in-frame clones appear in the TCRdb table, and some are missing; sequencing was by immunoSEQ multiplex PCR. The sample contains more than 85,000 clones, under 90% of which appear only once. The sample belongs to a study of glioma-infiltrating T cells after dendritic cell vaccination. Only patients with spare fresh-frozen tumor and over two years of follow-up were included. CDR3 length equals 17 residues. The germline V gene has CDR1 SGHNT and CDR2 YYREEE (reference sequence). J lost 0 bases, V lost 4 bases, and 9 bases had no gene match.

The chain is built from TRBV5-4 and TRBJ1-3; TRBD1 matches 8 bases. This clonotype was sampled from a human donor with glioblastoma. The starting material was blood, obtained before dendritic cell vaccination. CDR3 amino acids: CASSPGTGLISGNTIYF. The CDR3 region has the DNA TGTGCCAGCAGCCCCGGGACAGGTTTAATCTCTGGAAACACCATATATTTT. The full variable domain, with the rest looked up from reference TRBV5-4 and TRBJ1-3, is ETGVTQSPTHLIKTRGQQVTLRCSSQSGHNTVSWYQQALGQGPQFIFQYYREEENGRGNFPPRFSGLQFPNYSSELNVNALELDDSALYLCASSPGTGLISGNTIYFGEGSWLTVV.